The 11 T cell receptor beta chains reported below all come from one sample, sequenced in a study of early T cells in non-severe SARS-CoV-2 infection. TCRdb reanalysed the 5' RACE reads using MiXCR and keeps one entry per CDR3 protein. The repertoire includes about 36,000 distinct CDR3 sequences, 6% to 7.5% of them detected once, and 24% sits in the top ten. The sample in question was whole blood, obtained at baseline. These receptors were taken from an adult who was a healthcare worker with PCR-confirmed SARS-CoV-2 infection or an uninfected control (not recorded which).

The chain combines TRBV5-5 with TRBJ2-1; D is unresolved. The CDR3 totals 14 residues. Trimming left V 7 bases short and J 7 bases short, with 18 bases between. The V gene's germline CDR1 is SGHKS and CDR2 YYEKEE (reference sequence). In nucleotides, the CDR3 is TGTGCCAGCTTCGCTCTGGGGAACGGGAATGAGCAGTTCTTC. It translates to CASFALGNGNEQFF.

Many counts were recorded for this clonotype. This chain uses TRBV29-1 with TRBJ2-7; D unclear. The CDR3 spans 11 residues. Germline lookup yields CDR1 SQVTM and CDR2 ANQGSEA. V was cut by 3 bases and J by 4 bases, with 7 bases left in between. DNA of the CDR3: TGCAGCGTTGATTCGGAGTACGAGCAGTACTTC. This gives the protein CSVDSEYEQYF.

V usage is TRBV25-1 and J usage is TRBJ2-5; D not resolved. The CDR3 has 17 residues. Germline CDR1 MGHDK, CDR2 SYGVNS. The germline V and J ends were trimmed by 6 bases and 1 base, with 21 bases remaining between them. The CDR3 coding sequence is TGTGCCAGCAGCCTAGACTTGGGCAGCGCGATCCAAGAGACCCAGTACTTC. Its translation: CASSLDLGSAIQETQYF.

This clonotype was counted many times. The chain couples TRBV6-5 to TRBJ2-6; the D is unclear. The germline V gene encodes CDR1 MNHEY and CDR2 SVGAGI. The V end was cut by 0 bases, the J end by 0 bases, with 3 bases between. The CDR3 has 15 amino acids. The CDR3 protein is CASSYSSSGANVLTF. The CDR3 DNA sequence: TGTGCCAGCAGTTACTCGAGCTCTGGGGCCAACGTCCTGACTTTC.

This clonotype has more than one count but fewer than ten. This chain uses TRBV5-6 with TRBJ1-2, with D possibly TRBD1 on 5 matching bases. V shed 2 bases and J shed 4 bases, with 18 bases lying between them. Germline V gene data show CDR1 as SGHDT and CDR2 as YYEEEE. The CDR3 is 16 residues long. As DNA, the CDR3 is TGTGCCAGCAGCTTAGATATAGGGGCCGGTACCTATGGCTACACCTTC. Encoded protein: CASSLDIGAGTYGYTF.

This clonotype was recorded at least ten times. This chain joins TRBV19 and TRBJ1-5; 7 nucleotides line up with TRBD1. The V gene end was trimmed by 6 bases and the J gene end by 3 bases; junction bases not matched to a gene: 5. Germline V gives CDR1 LNHDA, CDR2 SQIVND (reference sequence). The CDR3 is made up of 14 amino acids. CDR3 sequence reads: CASSTTGDNQPQHF. In DNA form, the CDR3 reads TGTGCCAGTAGCACTACAGGGGACAATCAGCCCCAGCATTTT.

The chain combines TRBV28 with TRBJ2-7, with D perhaps matching TRBD2 (5 bases). The germline gives CDR1 MDHEN, CDR2 SYDVKM. CDR3 length: 13 residues. The V end lost 8 bases, the J end lost 1 base, and 12 bases lay between the germline ends. The CDR3 loop is CASQTPGSYEQYF. In DNA form, the CDR3 reads TGTGCCAGCCAAACCCCGGGATCCTACGAGCAGTACTTC.

This chain connects TRBV20-1 to TRBJ1-2; TRBD1 agrees at 7 bases. Germline values: CDR1 DFQATT, CDR2 SNEGSKA (reference sequence). V shed 3 bases, J shed 5 bases, and the junction held 12 bases outside the gene matches. CDR3 length equals 15 residues. CDR3 nucleotide sequence: TGCAGTGCTAGGCCAGGGTTCAGGGGGAATTATGGCTACACCTTC. It yields the protein CSARPGFRGNYGYTF.

The gene calls are TRBV7-2 and TRBJ2-2, with D uncertain. CDR3 length: 14 amino acids. The germline CDR1 and CDR2 sequences are SGHTA and FQGNSA. The V gene lost 3 bases and the J gene lost 4 bases, with 9 bases spanning the gap. The CDR3 loop reads CASSFYGATGELFF. The CDR3 DNA reads TGTGCCAGCAGCTTCTACGGCGCCACCGGGGAGCTGTTTTTT.

This chain joins TRBV29-1 and TRBJ2-2; D unresolved. Germline loops: CDR1 SQVTM, CDR2 ANQGSEA. Trimming took 4 bases from V and 4 from J, leaving 10 bases between them. There are 13 residues in the CDR3. The CDR3 DNA reads TGCAGCGTTGGGGGAAGCGCCACCGGGGAGCTGTTTTTT. Translating gives CSVGGSATGELFF.

In its sample, this clonotype was seen many times. The chain links TRBV12-3 or TRBV12-4 to TRBJ2-7; no clear D. The CDR3 spans 13 residues. V was pared by 8 bases and J by 2 bases, with 13 bases between. The CDR3 bases are TGTGCCAGCCAGAGTTGGCGTACCTACGAGCAGTACTTC. Protein sequence: CASQSWRTYEQYF.